Below are 22 T cell receptor beta chains sequenced from a single sample in a study of blood T cell repertoires in COVID-19. Assay: immunoSEQ multiplex PCR; the TCRdb copy retains only in-frame clones and omits some. The profile shows roughly 100,000 clones, about four fifths of them singletons. The sample was peripheral blood. The receptors shown here come from a woman of 80 years or more with acute or convalescent COVID-19.

The rearrangement joins TRBV10-3 to TRBJ2-2, with 9 bases aligning to TRBD2. Per germline, CDR1 ENHRY and CDR2 SYGVKD. V shed 4 bases and J 8 bases; nucleotides not matched to a gene: 8. This CDR3 has 15 residues. In DNA, the CDR3 is TGTGCCATCAGTGTATTAGCGGGAGAGGAAGGGGAGCTGTTTTTT. It specifies CAISVLAGEEGELFF.

This chain links TRBV27 with TRBJ1-5; a weak D match, TRBD1 (6 bases). V was shortened by 3 bases and J by 7 bases, with 13 bases between the two germline ends. The CDR3 has 14 residues. In germline, CDR1 is MNHEY, CDR2 SMNVEV (reference sequence). The CDR3 DNA reads as TGTGCCAGCAGTTTTGGTCACAGGGACCAGCCCCAGCATTTT. Protein product: CASSFGHRDQPQHF.

On this clone itself: This sample also contains other DNA sequences that code for the same CDR3. The CDR3 loop reads CASSLITGGGGSPLHF. CDR3 DNA: TGTGCCAGCAGCTTAATCACTGGGGGAGGGGGTTCACCCCTCCACTTT. The genes are TRBV5-4 and TRBJ1-6, with D possibly TRBD1 on 6 matching bases. Trimming took off 2 bases at V and 9 bases at J, with 18 bases between the two ends. Germline assignment: CDR1 SGHNT and CDR2 YYREEE (reference sequence). This CDR3 is 16 amino acids long.

The chain combines TRBV9 with TRBJ2-1; TRBD2 matches 7 bases. CDR1 is SGDLS, CDR2 YYNGEE, per germline. The CDR3 contains 14 residues. Unmatched junction bases numbered 5, after V lost 1 base and J lost 7 bases. CDR3 nucleotide sequence: TGTGCCAGCAGCGTACAGGCGGGAGTAAATGAGCAGTTCTTC. Translated: CASSVQAGVNEQFF.

The J gene is TRBJ2-7, the V gene TRBV6-5; 12 nucleotides match TRBD2. There are 16 residues in the CDR3. Looked up from germline, CDR1 is MNHEY and CDR2 is SVGAGI. The J segment lost 5 bases and the V segment lost 0 bases, leaving 5 bases of the junction unmatched. The CDR3 DNA is TGTGCCAGCAGTTACTCGACTAGCGGGGGATCCGACGAGCAGTACTTC. Its protein product is CASSYSTSGGSDEQYF.

The chain uses TRBV4-2 and TRBJ2-1; 9 bases fit TRBD2. From germline, CDR1 is LGHNA and CDR2 YNFKEQ. V lost 1 base to trimming and J lost 9 bases; unmatched junction nucleotides: 16. The CDR3 loop spans 18 amino acids. The CDR3 spells CASSQGPGGIAGVGEQFF. CDR3 sequence (DNA): TGTGCCAGCAGCCAAGGGCCCGGGGGAATAGCGGGAGTTGGTGAGCAGTTCTTC.

This clone occurred many times. The chain employs TRBV10-3 and TRBJ1-1; no definite D call. This CDR3 spans 13 amino acids. Germline CDR1 reads ENHRY; CDR2 reads SYGVKD. V was pared by 3 bases and J by 8 bases, with 13 bases between. The CDR3 protein is CAISEQYVPEAFF. The CDR3 bases are TGTGCCATCAGTGAACAGTATGTCCCCGAAGCTTTCTTT.

This chain uses TRBV5-5 with TRBJ1-5, with unresolved D. The germline V gene encodes CDR1 SGHKS and CDR2 YYEKEE (reference sequence). Trimming took 0 bases from V and 5 from J, leaving 12 bases between them. The CDR3 extends over 15 amino acids. The DNA of the CDR3 is TGTGCCAGCAGCTTGGGTAACTGGGCTGATCAGCCCCAGCATTTT. Amino acid sequence: CASSLGNWADQPQHF.

The chain is built from TRBV21-1 and TRBJ2-5; whether TRBD1, the table's D call, matches the DNA was not checked. TRBV21-1 represents a pseudogene. The CDR3 contains 12 residues. The CDR3 nucleotides are TGTGCCAGCAGGTCCAGGGGAGAGACCCAGTACTTC. It encodes CASRSRGETQYF.

Note on this clone: Other DNA sequences in the sample encode the same CDR3. The chain recombines TRBV2 with TRBJ2-7; D not resolved. The CDR3 has 13 residues. V was trimmed by 1 base and J by 1 base, leaving 5 bases between them. Per the germline V gene, CDR1 is SNHLY and CDR2 is FYNNEI. The CDR3 DNA sequence: TGTGCCAGCAGTGAAGACAGATCCTACGAGCAGTACTTC. Its protein is CASSEDRSYEQYF.

This rearrangement joins TRBV29-1 to TRBJ2-1, with D hard to call. Germline V gene lookup returns CDR1 SQVTM and CDR2 ANQGSEA. The CDR3 consists of 13 residues. Trimming cost V 3 bases and J 3 bases, with 9 bases left between them. The CDR3 DNA sequence: TGCAGCGTTGAGAGCCGCATCTACAATGAGCAGTTCTTC. Its protein product is CSVESRIYNEQFF.

The J gene is TRBJ2-5, the V gene TRBV15; D ambiguous. The CDR3 length is 13 residues. V lost 3 bases to trimming and J lost 3 bases, with 8 bases between them. Germline lookup yields CDR1 LNHNV and CDR2 YYDKDF (reference sequence). The CDR3: CATSRSEEETQYF. The CDR3 region has the DNA TGTGCCACCAGCAGGAGTGAGGAAGAGACCCAGTACTTC.

In this sample, this clone turned up a few times. Other DNA sequences within the sample encode an identical CDR3. J is TRBJ1-1 and V is TRBV7-9, with 8 bases that match TRBD1. CDR1 is SEHNR, CDR2 FQNEAQ, per germline (reference sequence). CDR3 size: 14 residues. V was pared by 5 bases and J by 2 bases, with 4 bases of the junction left unmatched. CDR3: CASSAGQGNTEAFF. CDR3 sequence (DNA): TGTGCCAGCAGCGCAGGACAGGGCAACACTGAAGCTTTCTTT.

The chain uses TRBV6-5 and TRBJ1-1; D is possibly TRBD1 (6 bases). The germline V and J ends were trimmed by 6 bases and 2 bases, with 13 bases remaining between them. Looked up from germline, CDR1 is MNHEY and CDR2 is SVGAGI. This CDR3 comprises 14 residues. The CDR3 nucleotides read TGTGCCAGCAGCCCCGACAGGCGAAACACTGAAGCTTTCTTT. Amino acids: CASSPDRRNTEAFF.

The CDR3 nucleotides are TGTGCCAGCTCAGGGACAGGAGACAATGAGCAGTTCTTC. Its translation: CASSGTGDNEQFF. This sequence joins TRBV18 and TRBJ2-1; 8 nucleotides align to TRBD1. The V segment lost 5 bases and the J segment 5 bases; nucleotides outside the gene matches: 2. Per germline, CDR1 KGHSH and CDR2 LQKENI. The CDR3 runs to 13 residues. The whole variable domain, remainder taken from reference TRBV18 and TRBJ2-1, is NAGVMQNPRHLVRRRGQEARLRCSPMKGHSHVYWYRQLPEEGLKFMVYLQKENIIDESGMPKERFSAEFPKEGPSILRIQQVVRGDSAAYFCASSGTGDNEQFFGPGTRLTVL.

The chain is built from TRBV5-4 and TRBJ2-7; 10 nucleotides match TRBD1. CDR1 is SGHNT, CDR2 YYREEE, per germline (reference sequence). V was pared by 1 base and J by 3 bases, with 4 bases of the junction left unmatched. This CDR3 has 15 amino acids. CDR3 region: CASSLMGQGYYEQYF. In nucleotides, the CDR3 is TGTGCCAGCAGCTTGATGGGACAGGGGTACTACGAGCAGTACTTC.

The V and J genes are TRBV6-5 and TRBJ1-2; the D gene is possibly TRBD1 (6 bases). CDR1 is MNHEY and CDR2 is SVGAGI in the germline V gene. With 6 bases removed from V and 0 bases from J, the gap between germline ends came to 14 bases. The CDR3 loop spans 15 amino acids. CDR3 bases: TGTGCCAGCAGACGGACAGCTTCAGCTAACTATGGCTACACCTTC. Its translation is CASRRTASANYGYTF.

The J gene is TRBJ1-5, the V gene TRBV20-1, with D perhaps matching TRBD1 (5 bases). The CDR3 has 13 amino acids. V was shortened by 3 bases and J by 3 bases, with 9 bases between the two germline ends. Germline values: CDR1 DFQATT, CDR2 SNEGSKA (reference sequence). CDR3 coding DNA: TGCAGTGCTAGTGAGGGGCCCAATCAGCCCCAGCATTTT. Its translation is CSASEGPNQPQHF.

This clone showed up just once. The V gene is TRBV19, the J gene TRBJ2-6; D not certain. Germline CDR1 reads LNHDA; CDR2 reads SQIVND (reference sequence). V was shortened by 3 bases and J by 1 base, with 13 bases between the two germline ends. The CDR3 loop spans 17 amino acids. The CDR3 DNA reads as TGTGCCAGTAGTATGCCGCCGACACCTTCTGGGGCCAACGTCCTGACTTTC. It translates to CASSMPPTPSGANVLTF.

V gene TRBV19 combines with J gene TRBJ1-5; D unresolved. Germline CDR1 reads LNHDA; CDR2 reads SQIVND (reference sequence). V was cut by 9 bases and J by 3 bases, with 12 bases left in between. This CDR3 comprises 13 residues. The CDR3 loop is CASRARNNQPQHF. The CDR3 DNA reads as TGTGCCAGCCGAGCCAGGAACAATCAGCCCCAGCATTTT.

The chain is built from TRBV6-6 and TRBJ2-1; TRBD2 matches at 12 bases. V was pared by 2 bases and J by 7 bases, with 3 bases of the junction left unmatched. Germline V lookup: CDR1 MNHNY, CDR2 SVGAGI (reference sequence). This CDR3 comprises 15 residues. The CDR3: CASSYGLAGSNEQFF. The CDR3 DNA follows: TGTGCCAGCAGTTACGGACTAGCGGGATCGAATGAGCAGTTCTTC.

V and J are TRBV28 and TRBJ1-6, with 10 bases matching TRBD1. Germline CDR1 and CDR2: MDHEN and SYDVKM. The CDR3 runs to 17 residues. V lost 4 bases to trimming and J lost 9 bases; unmatched junction nucleotides: 12. The CDR3, as DNA: TGTGCCAGCAGTTCCGGGACAGGGGTGATCGGGCGTTCACCCCTCCACTTT. Translated, it gives CASSSGTGVIGRSPLHF. Looking up the rest from reference TRBV28 and TRBJ1-6 gives the full variable domain: DVKVTQSSRYLVKRTGEKVFLECVQDMDHENMFWYRQDPGLGLRLIYFSYDVKMKEKGDIPEGYSVSREKKERFSLILESASTNQTSMYLCASSSGTGVIGRSPLHFGNGTRLTVT.